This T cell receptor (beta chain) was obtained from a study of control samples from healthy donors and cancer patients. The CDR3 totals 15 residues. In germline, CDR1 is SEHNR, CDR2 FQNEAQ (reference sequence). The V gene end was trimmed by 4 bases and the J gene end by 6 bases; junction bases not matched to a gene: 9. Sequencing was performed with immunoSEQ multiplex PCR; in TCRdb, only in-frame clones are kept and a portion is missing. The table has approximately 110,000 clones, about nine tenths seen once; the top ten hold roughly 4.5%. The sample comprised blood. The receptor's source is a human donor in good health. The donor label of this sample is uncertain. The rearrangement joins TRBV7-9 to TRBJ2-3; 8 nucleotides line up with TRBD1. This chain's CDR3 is CASSSARTGSDTQYF. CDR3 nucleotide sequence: TGTGCCAGCAGCTCAGCCAGGACAGGGAGTGATACGCAGTATTTT.